This T cell receptor (beta chain) was sequenced for a study of control samples from healthy donors and cancer patients. The V end lost 0 bases, the J end lost 3 bases, and 14 bases lay between the germline ends. The CDR3 extends over 15 amino acids. The germline V gene has CDR1 GTSNPN and CDR2 SVGIG (reference sequence). The table lists this clone with a few counts. Assay: immunoSEQ multiplex PCR; the TCRdb copy retains only in-frame clones and omits some. The sample carries roughly 130,000 clones, roughly 90% recorded once. The V and J genes are TRBV30 and TRBJ1-2; tentatively, D is TRBD1 (5 bases). The sample was blood. This TCR was sampled from a man aged 18 to 30 in good health. The CDR3 nucleotides are TGTGCCTGGAGTGTAGCCATTGGGGGGTACTATGGCTACACCTTC. It codes for CAWSVAIGGYYGYTF.